This TCR beta chain was identified during a study of blood T cells in healthy people across ages. The authors ran a second PCR of about 6 to 12 cycles using a sample-barcoded 5' primer and a J-beta primer mix. TCRdb ran MiXCR on the 5' RACE reads and lists one entry per CDR3 protein. The repertoire has approximately 830,000 distinct CDR3 sequences, under 80% of them found once; the top ten carry roughly 25%. CDR1 is SGHTA, CDR2 FQGTGA, per germline. This CDR3 region has 14 residues. This clonotype was recorded once. An end of the junction does not agree with germline; a read error may underlie this. This clonotype was sampled from a man aged 25-45 years in good health. The sequencing input was blood. V and J are TRBV7-3 and TRBJ2-5; D may be TRBD1 (5 bases). CDR3 nucleotides: TGTGCCAGCAGCTTTCGCGGACAAAAAGAGATCCAGTACTTC. It specifies CASSFRGQKEIQYF.